The present entry profiles one T cell receptor beta chain with its context. The sample belongs to a study of OX40 agonist ivuxolimab in advanced cancers. The wider study: From about 23 to 85 years was the age range, with a mean of 60 years, and over 70% were male.

TCRdb's table, derived via immunoSEQ multiplex PCR, lists solely in-frame clones and lacks some. Among some 14,000 clones, roughly 92% were seen once, and the ten largest hold about 20%. The germline V gene encodes CDR1 LNHDA and CDR2 SQIVND (reference sequence). The CDR3 is 15 residues long. The V end was cut by 6 bases, the J end by 8 bases, with 17 bases between. The TCR was taken from an adult with an advanced solid tumor such as melanoma, head and neck, liver or kidney cancer. The material sequenced was CD4+ or CD8+ T cells sorted from blood, taken in a trial of the OX40 agonist ivuxolimab. V is TRBV19 and J is TRBJ1-6, with D maybe TRBD1 (5 bases). DNA for the CDR3: TGTGCCAGTAGAACCCTGCTGGGGGTGGATTCACCCCTCCACTTT. Its translation is CASRTLLGVDSPLHF.